This is a list of T cell receptor beta chains from one sample in a study of blood T cell repertoires in COVID-19. Sequencing was performed with immunoSEQ multiplex PCR; in TCRdb, only in-frame clones are kept and a portion is missing. The repertoire holds 350,000 to 450,000 clones, with around 87% as singletons. The sample was peripheral blood. The source is a human donor in a cohort sampled during active COVID-19. CDR3s include the opening cysteine and the closing phenylalanine or tryptophan. Each record gives: J gene, clone size, V gene, D gene, CDR3 protein, CDR3 DNA. The D gene is left open where the match is weak. Size is stated for part of the rows, as once, few or many counts, or as a class when the clone is expanded.

>TRBJ2-5|few|TRBV29-1|-
CSVGNRQVQETQYF
TGCAGCGTTGGGAACCGACAGGTCCAAGAGACCCAGTACTTC
>TRBJ2-3|once|TRBV5-1|-
CASSFRGLSTDTQYF
TGCGCCAGCAGCTTTCGGGGTCTTAGCACAGATACGCAGTATTTT
>TRBJ2-1|-|TRBV19|TRBD2
CASSSARSLAGGNEQFF
TGTGCCAGTAGTAGCGCACGTAGCCTAGCGGGAGGCAATGAGCAGTTCTTC
>TRBJ2-3|-|TRBV5-1|TRBD2
CASSLRTRTSTDTQYF
TGCGCCAGCAGCTTACGGACTAGGACTAGCACAGATACGCAGTATTTT
>TRBJ2-1|-|TRBV7-2|TRBD1
CASSSDRADEQFF
TGTGCCAGCAGTTCGGACAGGGCCGACGAGCAGTTCTTC
>TRBJ2-7|-|TRBV10-2|-
CASKMAGPNEQYF
TGCGCCAGCAAAATGGCAGGCCCCAACGAGCAGTACTTC
>TRBJ1-3|-|TRBV7-2|TRBD1
CASRPSRTGGASGNTIYF
TGTGCCAGCAGACCTTCACGAACAGGGGGCGCATCTGGAAACACCATATATTTT
>TRBJ1-1|few|TRBV4-1|TRBD1
CASTLRGQGAREAFF
TGCGCCAGCACCTTAAGGGGACAGGGGGCGCGTGAAGCTTTCTTT
>TRBJ1-2|-|TRBV6-5|TRBD1
CASIGGWDRANGYTF
TGTGCCAGCATTGGAGGGTGGGACAGGGCTAATGGCTACACCTTC
>TRBJ1-1|-|TRBV9|TRBD1
CASSRGQGEAFF
TGTGCCAGCAGCCGAGGACAGGGAGAAGCTTTCTTT
>TRBJ1-6|-|TRBV6-5|-
CASSRWNRANSPLHF
TGTGCCAGCAGCCGATGGAACAGGGCGAATTCACCCCTCCACTTT
>TRBJ1-1|-|TRBV19|TRBD1
CASFTRGPAAFF
TGTGCCAGTTTTACCAGGGGGCCGGCGGCTTTCTTT
>TRBJ2-1|few|TRBV4-2|TRBD2
CASSQEAGEGNEQFF
TGTGCCAGCAGCCAAGAAGCGGGGGAGGGCAATGAGCAGTTCTTC
>TRBJ2-5|few|TRBV19|-
CASSSRTAEEETQYF
TGTGCCAGTAGTTCCCGGACAGCCGAGGAAGAGACCCAGTACTTC
>TRBJ2-1|-|TRBV9|-
CASSGDSSVDEQFF
TGTGCCAGTTCGGGGGACAGCTCCGTGGATGAGCAGTTCTTC
>TRBJ1-6|once|TRBV19|TRBD1
CASRQGANSPLHF
TGTGCCAGTCGACAGGGTGCCAATTCACCCCTCCACTTT
>TRBJ2-7|few|TRBV7-9|TRBD1
CASSSGTGFYEQYF
TGTGCCAGCAGCTCCGGGACAGGGTTCTACGAGCAGTACTTC
>TRBJ1-1|-|TRBV7-2|-
CASSLGGVGTEAFF
TGTGCCAGCAGCTTAGGGGGCGTTGGGACTGAAGCTTTCTTT
>TRBJ2-7|-|TRBV21-1|-
CASTTGTGGYEQYF
TGTGCCAGCACCACTGGGACAGGGGGGTACGAGCAGTACTTC
>TRBJ1-2|-|TRBV9|TRBD1
CASSPGQGARGYTF
TGTGCCAGCAGCCCCGGACAGGGGGCGCGTGGCTACACCTTC
>TRBJ1-2|-|TRBV6-5|-
CASYAWESVRGYTF
TGTGCCAGCTACGCTTGGGAGTCGGTGAGAGGCTACACCTTC
>TRBJ2-5|-|TRBV9|-
CASSPMGGETQYF
TGTGCCAGCAGCCCGATGGGCGGGGAGACCCAGTACTTC
>TRBJ1-1|-|TRBV10-3|TRBD1
CAISGLDRENTEAFF
TGTGCCATCAGTGGCCTCGACAGGGAGAACACTGAAGCTTTCTTT
>TRBJ1-1|-|TRBV6-5|-
CASGDYTEAFF
TGTGCCTCGGGGGACTACACTGAAGCTTTCTTT
>TRBJ1-1|once|TRBV11-1|-
CASSPRSRGTEAFF
TGTGCCAGCAGCCCACGCTCTAGGGGGACTGAAGCTTTCTTT
>TRBJ1-1|-|TRBV4-1|-
CASSPGGFSEAFF
TGCGCCAGCAGCCCGGGAGGGTTTTCTGAAGCTTTCTTT
>TRBJ2-1|-|TRBV6-5|TRBD1
CASSSDRDKGEQFF
TGTGCCAGCAGTTCGGACAGGGACAAGGGTGAGCAGTTCTTC
>TRBJ2-2|once|TRBV14|-
CASSQVGVFRDANTGELFF
TGTGCCAGCAGCCAAGTCGGGGTGTTTCGAGATGCGAACACCGGGGAGCTGTTTTTT
>TRBJ1-1|-|TRBV11-3|-
CASSSSGDTEAFF
TGTGCCAGCAGCTCCTCAGGTGACACTGAAGCTTTCTTT